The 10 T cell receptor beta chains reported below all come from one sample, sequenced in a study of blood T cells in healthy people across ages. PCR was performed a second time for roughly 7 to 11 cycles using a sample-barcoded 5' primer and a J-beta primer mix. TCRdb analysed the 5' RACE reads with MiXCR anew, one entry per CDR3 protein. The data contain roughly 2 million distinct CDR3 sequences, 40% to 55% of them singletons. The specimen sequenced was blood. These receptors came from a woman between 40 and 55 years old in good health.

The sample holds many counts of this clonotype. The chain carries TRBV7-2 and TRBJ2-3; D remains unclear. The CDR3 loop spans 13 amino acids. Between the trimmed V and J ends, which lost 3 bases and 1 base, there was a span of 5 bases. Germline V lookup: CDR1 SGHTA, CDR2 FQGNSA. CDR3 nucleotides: TGTGCCAGCAGCTTGCCCGGCACAGATACGCAGTATTTT. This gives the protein CASSLPGTDTQYF.

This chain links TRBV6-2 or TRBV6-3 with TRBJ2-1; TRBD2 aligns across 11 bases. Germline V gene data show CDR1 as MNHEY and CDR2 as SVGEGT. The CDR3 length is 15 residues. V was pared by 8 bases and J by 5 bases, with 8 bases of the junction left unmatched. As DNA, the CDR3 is TGTGCCAGCGGTATAGCGGGGGGGGGTAACAATGAGCAGTTCTTC. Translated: CASGIAGGGNNEQFF.

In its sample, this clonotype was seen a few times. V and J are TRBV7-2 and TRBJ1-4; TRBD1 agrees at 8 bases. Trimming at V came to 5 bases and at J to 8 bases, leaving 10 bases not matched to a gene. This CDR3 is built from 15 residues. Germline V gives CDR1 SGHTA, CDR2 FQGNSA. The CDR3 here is CASSHPGGLNEKLFF. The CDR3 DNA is TGTGCCAGCAGCCACCCAGGGGGCCTAAACGAAAAACTGTTTTTT. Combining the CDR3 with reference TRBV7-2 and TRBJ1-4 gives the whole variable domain GAGVSQSPSNKVTEKGKDVELRCDPISGHTALYWYRQSLGQGLEFLIYFQGNSAPDKSGLPSDRFSAERTGGSVSTLTIQRTQQEDSAVYLCASSHPGGLNEKLFFGSGTQLSVL.

The CDR3 DNA sequence: TGTGCCAGCAATCAGGGAGTTGGGTCACCCCTCCACTTT. Its protein product is CASNQGVGSPLHF. The rearrangement links TRBV3-1 to TRBJ1-6; tentatively, D is TRBD1 (5 bases). V lost 7 bases, J lost 10 bases, and 14 bases lay in between. This CDR3 has 13 residues. Germline values: CDR1 LGHDT, CDR2 YNNKEL (reference sequence).

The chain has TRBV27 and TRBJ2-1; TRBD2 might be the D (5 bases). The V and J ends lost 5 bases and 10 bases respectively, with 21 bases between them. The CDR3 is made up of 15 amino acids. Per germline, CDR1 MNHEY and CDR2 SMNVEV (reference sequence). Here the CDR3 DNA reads TGTGCCAGCAGTATCCTTGACTACAACAATAGGGAGCAGTTCTTC. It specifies CASSILDYNNREQFF.

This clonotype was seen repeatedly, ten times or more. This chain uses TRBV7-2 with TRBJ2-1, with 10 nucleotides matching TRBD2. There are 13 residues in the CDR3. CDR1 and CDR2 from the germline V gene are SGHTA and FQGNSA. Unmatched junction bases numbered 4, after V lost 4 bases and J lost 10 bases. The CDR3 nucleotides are TGTGCCAGCAGCTCCACTAGCGGGGCCGAGCAGTTCTTC. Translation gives CASSSTSGAEQFF.

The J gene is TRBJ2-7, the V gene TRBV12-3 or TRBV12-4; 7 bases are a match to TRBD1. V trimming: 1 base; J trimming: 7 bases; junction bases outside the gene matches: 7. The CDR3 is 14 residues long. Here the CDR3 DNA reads TGTGCCAGCAGTTTAGGGGACAGTGCTTGGGAGCAGTACTTC. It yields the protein CASSLGDSAWEQYF.

This CDR3 is CASSGPGRLSYEQYF. The CDR3 coding sequence is TGTGCCAGCAGCGGCCCGGGACGATTGTCCTACGAGCAGTACTTC. The gene calls are TRBV27 and TRBJ2-7; either TRBD1 or TRBD2 may fit D (5 bases each). V was cut by 6 bases and J by 1 base, with 16 bases left in between. Germline values: CDR1 MNHEY, CDR2 SMNVEV (reference sequence). This CDR3 spans 15 amino acids.

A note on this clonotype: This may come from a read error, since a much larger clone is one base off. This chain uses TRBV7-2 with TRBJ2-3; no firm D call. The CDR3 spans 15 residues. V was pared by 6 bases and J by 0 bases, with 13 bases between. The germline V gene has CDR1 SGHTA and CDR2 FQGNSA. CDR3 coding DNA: TGTGCCAGCAGGGCCTCGGGCCGTAGCACAGATACGCAGTATTTT. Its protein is CASRASGRSTDTQYF.

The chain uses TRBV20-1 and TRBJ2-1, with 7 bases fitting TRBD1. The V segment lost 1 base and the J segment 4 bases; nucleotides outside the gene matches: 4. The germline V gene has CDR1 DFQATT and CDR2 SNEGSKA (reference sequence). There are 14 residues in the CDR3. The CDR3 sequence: CSARAPGQYNEQFF. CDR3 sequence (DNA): TGCAGTGCTAGAGCCCCGGGACAGTACAATGAGCAGTTCTTC.